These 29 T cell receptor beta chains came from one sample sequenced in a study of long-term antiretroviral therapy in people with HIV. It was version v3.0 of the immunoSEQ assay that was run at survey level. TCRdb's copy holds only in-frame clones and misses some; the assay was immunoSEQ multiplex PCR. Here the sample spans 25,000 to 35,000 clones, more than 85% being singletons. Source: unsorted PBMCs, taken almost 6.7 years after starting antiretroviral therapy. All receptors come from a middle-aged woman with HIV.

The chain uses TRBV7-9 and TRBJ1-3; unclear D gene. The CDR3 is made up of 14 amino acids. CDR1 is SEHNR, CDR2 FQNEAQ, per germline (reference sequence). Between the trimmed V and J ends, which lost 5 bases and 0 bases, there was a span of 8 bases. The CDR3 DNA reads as TGTGCCAGCAGCCTGACGGTCTCTGGAAACACCATATATTTT. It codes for CASSLTVSGNTIYF. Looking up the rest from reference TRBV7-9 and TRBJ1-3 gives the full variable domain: DTGVSQNPRHKITKRGQNVTFRCDPISEHNRLYWYRQTLGQGPEFLTYFQNEAQLEKSRLLSDRFSAERPKGSFSTLEIQRTEQGDSAMYLCASSLTVSGNTIYFGEGSWLTVV.

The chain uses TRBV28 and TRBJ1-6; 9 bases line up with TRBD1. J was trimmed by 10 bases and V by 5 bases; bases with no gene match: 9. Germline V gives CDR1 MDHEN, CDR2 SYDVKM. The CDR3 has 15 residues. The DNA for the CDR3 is TGTGCCAGCAGTCCACGCAGGACAGGGGCCTCACCCCTCCACTTT. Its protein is CASSPRRTGASPLHF.

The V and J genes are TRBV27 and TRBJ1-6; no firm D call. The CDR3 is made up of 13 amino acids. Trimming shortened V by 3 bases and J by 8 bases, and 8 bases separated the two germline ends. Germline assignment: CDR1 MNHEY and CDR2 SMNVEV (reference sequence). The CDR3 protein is CASSFNTYSPLHF. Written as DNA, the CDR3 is TGTGCCAGCAGTTTCAACACCTATTCACCCCTCCACTTT.

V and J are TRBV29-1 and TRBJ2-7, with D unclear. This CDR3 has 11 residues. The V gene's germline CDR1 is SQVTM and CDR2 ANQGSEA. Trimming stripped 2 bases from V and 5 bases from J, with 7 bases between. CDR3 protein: CSVEFTNEQYF. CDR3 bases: TGCAGCGTTGAATTCACAAACGAGCAGTACTTC.

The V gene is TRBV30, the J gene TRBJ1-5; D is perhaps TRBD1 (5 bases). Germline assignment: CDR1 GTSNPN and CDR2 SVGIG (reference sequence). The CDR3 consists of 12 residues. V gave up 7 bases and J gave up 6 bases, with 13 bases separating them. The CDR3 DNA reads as TGTGCCTCCGGCGGCGGGGGTCAGCCCCAGCATTTT. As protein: CASGGGGQPQHF.

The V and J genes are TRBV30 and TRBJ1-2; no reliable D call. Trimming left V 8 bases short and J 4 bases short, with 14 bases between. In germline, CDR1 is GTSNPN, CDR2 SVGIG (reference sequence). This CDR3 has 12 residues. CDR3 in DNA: TGTGCCGCGTACGAAGATCTCTATGGCTACACCTTC. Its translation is CAAYEDLYGYTF.

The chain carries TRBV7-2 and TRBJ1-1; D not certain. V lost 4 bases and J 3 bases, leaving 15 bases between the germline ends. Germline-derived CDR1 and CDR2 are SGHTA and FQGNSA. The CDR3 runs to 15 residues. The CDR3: CASSSGFEVYTEAFF. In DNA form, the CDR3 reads TGTGCCAGCAGCTCTGGCTTTGAGGTTTACACTGAAGCTTTCTTT.

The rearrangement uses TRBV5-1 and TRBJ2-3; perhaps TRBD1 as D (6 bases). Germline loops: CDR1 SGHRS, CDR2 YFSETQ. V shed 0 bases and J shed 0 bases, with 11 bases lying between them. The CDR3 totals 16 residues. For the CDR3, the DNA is TGCGCCAGCAGCTTGGCCTTACAGGGAAGCACAGATACGCAGTATTTT. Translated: CASSLALQGSTDTQYF.

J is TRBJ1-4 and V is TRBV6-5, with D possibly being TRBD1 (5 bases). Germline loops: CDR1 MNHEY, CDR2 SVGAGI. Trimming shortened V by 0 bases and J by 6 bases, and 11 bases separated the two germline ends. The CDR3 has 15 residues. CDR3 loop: CASSYSYGADEKLFF. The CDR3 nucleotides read TGTGCCAGCAGTTACTCCTACGGGGCGGATGAAAAACTGTTTTTT.

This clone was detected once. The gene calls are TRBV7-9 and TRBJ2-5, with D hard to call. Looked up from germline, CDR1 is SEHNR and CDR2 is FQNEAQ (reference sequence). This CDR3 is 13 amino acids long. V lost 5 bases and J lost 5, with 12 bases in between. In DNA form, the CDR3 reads TGTGCCAGCAGCCCCCGTCTCGGGGAGACCCAGTACTTC. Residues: CASSPRLGETQYF.

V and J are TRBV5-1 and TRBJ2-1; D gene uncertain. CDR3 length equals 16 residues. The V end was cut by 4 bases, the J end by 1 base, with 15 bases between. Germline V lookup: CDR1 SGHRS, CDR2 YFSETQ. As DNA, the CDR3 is TGCGCCAGCAGCCCTACTGATCCGGCTTCCTACAATGAGCAGTTCTTC. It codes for CASSPTDPASYNEQFF.

CDR3 coding DNA: TGTGCCAGCAGTCCCTTCAGCAGGACCTCCTACGAGCAGTACTTC. Its translation: CASSPFSRTSYEQYF. J is TRBJ2-7 and V is TRBV7-2; D is uncertain. V lost 6 bases and J lost 0, with 15 bases in between. The CDR3 totals 15 residues. CDR1 and CDR2 from the germline V gene are SGHTA and FQGNSA.

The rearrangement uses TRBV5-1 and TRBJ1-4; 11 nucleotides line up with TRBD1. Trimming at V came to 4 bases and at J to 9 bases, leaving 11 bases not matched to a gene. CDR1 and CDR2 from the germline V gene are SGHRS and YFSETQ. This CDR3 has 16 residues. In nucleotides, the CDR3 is TGCGCCAGCAGCCCTGATGGCGGACAGGGGGCCCAAAAACTGTTTTTT. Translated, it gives CASSPDGGQGAQKLFF.

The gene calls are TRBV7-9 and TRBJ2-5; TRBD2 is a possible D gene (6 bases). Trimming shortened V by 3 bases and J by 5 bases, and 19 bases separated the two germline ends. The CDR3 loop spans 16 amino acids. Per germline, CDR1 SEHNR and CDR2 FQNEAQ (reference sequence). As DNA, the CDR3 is TGTGCCAGCAGCTTGATCGGACGCTTTCGGGGGGAGACCCAGTACTTC. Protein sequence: CASSLIGRFRGETQYF.

CDR3 sequence: CASSPQGGQSGNTIYF. In nucleotides, the CDR3 is TGCGCCAGCAGCCCACAGGGGGGGCAGTCTGGAAACACCATATATTTT. The chain carries TRBV5-1 and TRBJ1-3, with 8 bases matching TRBD1. V lost 4 bases, J lost 1 base, and 7 bases stayed unmatched. Germline V gives CDR1 SGHRS, CDR2 YFSETQ. The CDR3 runs to 16 residues.

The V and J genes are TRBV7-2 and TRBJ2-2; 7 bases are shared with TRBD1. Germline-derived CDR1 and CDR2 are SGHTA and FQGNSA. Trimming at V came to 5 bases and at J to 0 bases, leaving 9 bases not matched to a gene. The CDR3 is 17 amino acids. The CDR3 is CASSPLWGQPNTGELFF. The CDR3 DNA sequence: TGTGCCAGCAGCCCTCTTTGGGGACAGCCGAACACCGGGGAGCTGTTTTTT.

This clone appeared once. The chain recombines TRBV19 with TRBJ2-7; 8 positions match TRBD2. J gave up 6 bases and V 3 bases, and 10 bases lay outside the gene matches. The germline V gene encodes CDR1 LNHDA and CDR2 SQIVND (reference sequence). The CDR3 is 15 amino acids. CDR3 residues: CASSIGVTSVPEQYF. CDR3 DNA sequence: TGTGCCAGTAGTATCGGCGTGACTAGCGTTCCCGAGCAGTACTTC.

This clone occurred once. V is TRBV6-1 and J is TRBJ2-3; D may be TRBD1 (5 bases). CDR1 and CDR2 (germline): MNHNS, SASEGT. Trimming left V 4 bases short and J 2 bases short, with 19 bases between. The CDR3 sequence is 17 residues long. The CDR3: CASSGQYPLRFTDTQYF. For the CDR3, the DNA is TGTGCCAGCAGTGGACAGTACCCTCTCAGGTTCACAGATACGCAGTATTTT.

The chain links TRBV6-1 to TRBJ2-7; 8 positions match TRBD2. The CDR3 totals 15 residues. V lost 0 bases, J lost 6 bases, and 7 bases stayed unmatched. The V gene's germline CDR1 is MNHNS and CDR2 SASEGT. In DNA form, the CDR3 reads TGTGCCAGCAGTGAAGCTGGACTAGCACCGCGCGAGCAGTACTTC. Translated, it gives CASSEAGLAPREQYF.

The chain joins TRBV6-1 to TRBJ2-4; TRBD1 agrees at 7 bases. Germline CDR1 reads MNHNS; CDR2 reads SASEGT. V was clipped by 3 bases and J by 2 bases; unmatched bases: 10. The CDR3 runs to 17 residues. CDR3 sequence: CASSEEDRRLSKNIQYF. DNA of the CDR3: TGTGCCAGCAGTGAGGAGGACAGGAGATTGTCCAAAAACATTCAGTACTTC.

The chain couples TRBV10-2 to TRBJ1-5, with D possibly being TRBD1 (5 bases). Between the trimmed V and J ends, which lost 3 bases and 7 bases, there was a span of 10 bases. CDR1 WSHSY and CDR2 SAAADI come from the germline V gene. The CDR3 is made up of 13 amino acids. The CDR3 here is CASSEPGIQPQHF. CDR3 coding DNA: TGCGCCAGCAGTGAACCAGGGATACAGCCCCAGCATTTT.

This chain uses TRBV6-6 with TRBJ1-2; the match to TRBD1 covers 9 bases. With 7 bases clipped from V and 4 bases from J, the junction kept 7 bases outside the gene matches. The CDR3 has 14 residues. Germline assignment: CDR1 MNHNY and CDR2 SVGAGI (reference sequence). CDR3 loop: CASTGTGLIYGYTF. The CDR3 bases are TGTGCCAGCACCGGGACAGGGCTTATCTATGGCTACACCTTC.

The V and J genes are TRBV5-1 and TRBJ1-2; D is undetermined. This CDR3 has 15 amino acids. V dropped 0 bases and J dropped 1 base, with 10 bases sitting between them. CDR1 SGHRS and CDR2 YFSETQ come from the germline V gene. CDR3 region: CASSLEGRDNYGYTF. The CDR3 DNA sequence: TGCGCCAGCAGCTTGGAAGGGCGGGATAACTATGGCTACACCTTC.

This CDR3 reads CASSPTTGTGTEAFF. Written as DNA, the CDR3 is TGTGCCAGCAGCCCTACGACAGGGACGGGGACTGAAGCTTTCTTT. V and J are TRBV7-8 and TRBJ1-1; 7 positions agree with TRBD1. The CDR3 runs 15 residues. V dropped 5 bases and J dropped 5; count of bases not matched to a gene: 11. Germline V gives CDR1 SGHVS, CDR2 FQNEAQ.

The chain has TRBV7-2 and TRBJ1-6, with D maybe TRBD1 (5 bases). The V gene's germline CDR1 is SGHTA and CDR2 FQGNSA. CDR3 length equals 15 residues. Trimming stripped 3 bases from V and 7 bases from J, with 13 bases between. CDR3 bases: TGTGCCAGCAGCTTGGCCAGGGTTCGGAATTCACCCCTCCACTTT. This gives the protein CASSLARVRNSPLHF.

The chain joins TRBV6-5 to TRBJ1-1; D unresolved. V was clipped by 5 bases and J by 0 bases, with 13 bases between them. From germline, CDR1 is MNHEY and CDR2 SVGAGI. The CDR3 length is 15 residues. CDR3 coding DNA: TGTGCCAGCAGTGCTTCGGGCAACATGAACACTGAAGCTTTCTTT. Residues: CASSASGNMNTEAFF.

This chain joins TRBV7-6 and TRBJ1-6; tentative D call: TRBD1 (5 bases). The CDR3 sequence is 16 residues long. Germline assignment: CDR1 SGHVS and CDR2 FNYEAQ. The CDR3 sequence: CAPPKPSGAVNSPLHF. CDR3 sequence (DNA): TGTGCTCCGCCAAAGCCTTCCGGGGCAGTTAATTCACCCCTCCACTTT. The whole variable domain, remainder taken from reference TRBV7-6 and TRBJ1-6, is GAGVSQSPRYKVTKRGQDVALRCDPISGHVSLYWYRQALGQGPEFLTYFNYEAQQDKSGLPNDRFSAERPEGSISTLTIQRTEQRDSAMYRCAPPKPSGAVNSPLHFGNGTRLTVT.

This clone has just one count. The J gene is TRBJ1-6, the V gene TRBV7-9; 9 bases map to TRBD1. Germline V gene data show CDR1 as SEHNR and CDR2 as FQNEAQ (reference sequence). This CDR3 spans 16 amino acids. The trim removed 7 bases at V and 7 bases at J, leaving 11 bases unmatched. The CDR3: CASIDSPGQGNSPLHF. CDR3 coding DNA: TGTGCCAGCATCGATTCACCGGGACAGGGAAATTCACCCCTCCACTTT.

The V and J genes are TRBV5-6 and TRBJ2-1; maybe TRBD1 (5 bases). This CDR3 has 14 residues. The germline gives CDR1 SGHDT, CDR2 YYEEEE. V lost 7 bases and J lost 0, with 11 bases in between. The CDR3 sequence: CASHRQGSYNEQFF. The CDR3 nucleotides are TGTGCCAGCCATCGCCAGGGCTCCTACAATGAGCAGTTCTTC.